The present T cell receptor beta chain was sequenced within a study of monozygotic twins with inflammatory bowel disease. The CDR3 extends over 13 amino acids. Germline loops: CDR1 LNHDA, CDR2 SQIVND (reference sequence). From its re-call of the 5' RACE reads, TCRdb lists each CDR3 protein once, without DNA. This sample lists about 130,000 distinct CDR3 sequences; its ten largest clones have 1% to 1.5%. Without any T cell sorting, total RNA was isolated from whole blood. The chain links TRBV19 to TRBJ2-1. The receptor's source is a human donor with ulcerative colitis or Crohn's disease, or a healthy co-twin of an affected twin (not recorded which). Sequencing was performed on blood. The CDR3 loop reads CASSIQAYNEQFF. Full variable domain (outside the CDR3, taken from reference TRBV19 and TRBJ2-1): DGGITQSPKYLFRKEGQNVTLSCEQNLNHDAMYWYRQDPGQGLRLIYYSQIVNDFQKGDIAEGYSVSREKKESFPLTVTSAQKNPTAFYLCASSIQAYNEQFFGPGTRLTVL.